Below, 17 T cell receptor beta chains from the same sample are listed, as sequenced in a study of blood T cell repertoires in COVID-19. Data came from immunoSEQ multiplex PCR; TCRdb stores just in-frame clones and leaves some out. The profile shows about 190,000 clones, 88% of them singletons. The sequencing input was peripheral blood. The receptors here all came from a man aged 35 to 55 with active or convalescent COVID-19.

This chain uses TRBV5-1 with TRBJ2-3; D ambiguous. V dropped 4 bases and J dropped 2 bases, with 11 bases sitting between them. This CDR3 comprises 14 residues. Germline CDR1 is SGHRS and CDR2 is YFSETQ. CDR3 region: CASSLQPFTDTQYF. In DNA, the CDR3 is TGCGCCAGCAGCCTACAGCCCTTCACAGATACGCAGTATTTT.

The table lists this clone with a count of one. The rearrangement uses TRBV18 and TRBJ1-1; D is uncertain. The germline V and J ends were trimmed by 2 bases and 6 bases, with 7 bases remaining between them. In germline, CDR1 is KGHSH, CDR2 LQKENI. CDR3 length equals 12 residues. CDR3 loop: CASSPGLAEAFF. As DNA, the CDR3 is TGTGCCAGCTCACCAGGGCTTGCTGAAGCTTTCTTT.

This clone was picked up one time. The gene calls are TRBV5-1 and TRBJ2-7, with 10 bases lining up with TRBD2. Trimming at V came to 1 base and at J to 0 bases, leaving 1 base not matched to a gene. This CDR3 has 15 residues. Per the germline V gene, CDR1 is SGHRS and CDR2 is YFSETQ. The CDR3 region is CASSLTSGVSYEQYF. CDR3 nucleotides: TGCGCCAGCAGCTTGACTAGCGGGGTCTCCTACGAGCAGTACTTC.

This clone was seen just once. The rearrangement joins TRBV10-3 to TRBJ1-1, with TRBD1 as a possible D gene (6 bases). The CDR3 covers 14 residues. Germline V gives CDR1 ENHRY, CDR2 SYGVKD. The ends were cut back, 7 bases at V and 3 bases at J, with 15 bases in the middle. CDR3 sequence: CAITRQVGDTEAFF. CDR3 coding DNA: TGTGCCATCACTCGACAGGTAGGGGACACTGAAGCTTTCTTT.

The chain couples TRBV28 to TRBJ2-7; TRBD2 matches 9 bases. Germline V gene data show CDR1 as MDHEN and CDR2 as SYDVKM. The length of the CDR3 is 16 residues. The ends lost 0 bases at V and 7 bases at J; junction bases unmatched: 10. The CDR3 nucleotides read TGTGCCAGCAGTTTATGGGCTAGCGGGACCCACTGGGAGCAGTACTTC. This translates into CASSLWASGTHWEQYF.

A single count supports this clone. V usage is TRBV6-6 and J usage is TRBJ2-5; D uncertain. CDR1 and CDR2 from the germline V gene are MNHNY and SVGAGI (reference sequence). V lost 6 bases and J lost 1, with 9 bases in between. The CDR3 consists of 13 residues. The CDR3 DNA follows: TGTGCCAGCAGATCGAGGAGCCAAGAGACCCAGTACTTC. Amino acids: CASRSRSQETQYF.

This clone was seen once. The J gene is TRBJ1-6, the V gene TRBV9; TRBD1 matches 7 bases. After removal of 3 bases from V and 7 bases from J, the junction contained 4 bases not matched to a gene. The CDR3 length is 14 residues. Germline V lookup: CDR1 SGDLS, CDR2 YYNGEE. The CDR3 DNA is TGTGCCAGCAGCGAAGGGGGCTGGAATTCACCCCTCCACTTT. It codes for CASSEGGWNSPLHF.

This chain connects TRBV9 to TRBJ2-7; 7 bases line up with TRBD2. The CDR3 consists of 16 residues. With 3 bases clipped from V and 3 bases from J, the junction kept 12 bases outside the gene matches. Germline lookup yields CDR1 SGDLS and CDR2 YYNGEE. The DNA of the CDR3 is TGTGCCAGCAGCGCCCGGATGCCGGGAGGATTCTACGAGCAGTACTTC. Its translation: CASSARMPGGFYEQYF. The entire variable domain, with the rest obtained from reference TRBV9 and TRBJ2-7, is as follows: DSGVTQTPKHLITATGQRVTLRCSPRSGDLSVYWYQQSLDQGLQFLIQYYNGEERAKGNILERFSAQQFPDLHSELNLSSLELGDSALYFCASSARMPGGFYEQYFGPGTRLTVT.

The chain links TRBV27 to TRBJ1-1, with D perhaps matching TRBD1 (6 bases). CDR1 is MNHEY and CDR2 is SMNVEV in the germline V gene (reference sequence). Trimming cost V 7 bases and J 6 bases, with 15 bases left between them. The CDR3 spans 13 residues. The CDR3 sequence is CASNTVGGAEAFF. In nucleotides, the CDR3 is TGTGCCAGCAACACAGTAGGGGGAGCTGAAGCTTTCTTT.

The V and J genes are TRBV14 and TRBJ1-5, with TRBD1 as a possible D gene (5 bases). Per germline, CDR1 SGHDN and CDR2 FVKESK. The V end was cut by 1 base, the J end by 9 bases, with 10 bases between. This CDR3 contains 13 residues. CDR3 sequence reads: CASSQAQGGPQHF. CDR3 nucleotides: TGTGCCAGCAGCCAAGCGCAGGGAGGGCCCCAGCATTTT.

This CDR3 reads CASLGRLAATYNEQFF. The CDR3 DNA is TGTGCCAGCTTAGGGAGGCTAGCGGCGACCTACAATGAGCAGTTCTTC. The rearrangement uses TRBV2 and TRBJ2-1, with 7 bases matching TRBD2. J gave up 2 bases and V 8 bases, and 12 bases lay outside the gene matches. CDR3 length: 16 residues. The germline gives CDR1 SNHLY, CDR2 FYNNEI.

This clone was found a few times. Other DNA variants within this sample encode the same CDR3. The chain recombines TRBV6-4 with TRBJ2-3; TRBD2 aligns across 8 bases. V lost 3 bases, J lost 1 base, and 0 bases stayed unmatched. The length of the CDR3 is 14 residues. Germline V gene sequence: CDR1 MRHNA, CDR2 SNTAGT. CDR3 DNA sequence: TGTGCCAGCAGTGAAGCGGGGGGCACAGATACGCAGTATTTT. Protein product: CASSEAGGTDTQYF.

V usage is TRBV6-4 and J usage is TRBJ1-6, with 9 positions matching TRBD1. Germline assignment: CDR1 MRHNA and CDR2 SNTAGT. J was trimmed by 10 bases and V by 4 bases; bases with no gene match: 5. The length of the CDR3 is 14 residues. The CDR3 loop reads CASSARTGDSPLHF. CDR3 coding DNA: TGTGCCAGCAGTGCCCGGACAGGGGACTCACCCCTCCACTTT.

The V gene is TRBV24-1, the J gene TRBJ2-2, with TRBD2 identical over 8 bases. This CDR3 has 15 residues. V lost 4 bases, J lost 7 bases, and 7 bases stayed unmatched. Germline CDR1 and CDR2: KGHDR and SFDVKD. The DNA of the CDR3 is TGTGCCACCAGTGACGCGGGACTAGTCAACGGGGAGCTGTTTTTT. Encoded protein: CATSDAGLVNGELFF.

The rearrangement links TRBV11-2 to TRBJ2-1; no definite D call. V dropped 5 bases and J dropped 8 bases, with 16 bases sitting between them. This CDR3 has 14 residues. Per germline, CDR1 SGHAT and CDR2 FQNNGV. CDR3 loop: CASSPWAKLDEQFF. DNA for the CDR3: TGTGCCAGCAGCCCCTGGGCTAAACTTGATGAGCAGTTCTTC. Full variable domain (missing parts from reference TRBV11-2 and TRBJ2-1): EAGVAQSPRYKIIEKRQSVAFWCNPISGHATLYWYQQILGQGPKLLIQFQNNGVVDDSQLPKDRFSAERLKGVDSTLKIQPAKLEDSAVYLCASSPWAKLDEQFFGPGTRLTVL.

V and J are TRBV10-3 and TRBJ2-7; 8 positions agree with TRBD1. Germline V gene sequence: CDR1 ENHRY, CDR2 SYGVKD. The CDR3 spans 14 residues. Trimming took 0 bases from V and 3 from J; bases not matched to a gene: 1. The DNA of the CDR3 is TGTGCCATCAGTGAGTCAGGACAGGGCTACGAGCAGTACTTC. Protein: CAISESGQGYEQYF.

The count of this clone is one. The chain employs TRBV6-6 and TRBJ1-4; 7 nucleotides align to TRBD1. This CDR3 is 16 amino acids long. The germline V gene has CDR1 MNHNY and CDR2 SVGAGI (reference sequence). J gave up 8 bases and V 5 bases, and 14 bases lay outside the gene matches. The CDR3 region has the DNA TGTGCCAGCAGTGACTTACCGGGGACAGTCGAGGAAAAACTGTTTTTT. Translated, it gives CASSDLPGTVEEKLFF.